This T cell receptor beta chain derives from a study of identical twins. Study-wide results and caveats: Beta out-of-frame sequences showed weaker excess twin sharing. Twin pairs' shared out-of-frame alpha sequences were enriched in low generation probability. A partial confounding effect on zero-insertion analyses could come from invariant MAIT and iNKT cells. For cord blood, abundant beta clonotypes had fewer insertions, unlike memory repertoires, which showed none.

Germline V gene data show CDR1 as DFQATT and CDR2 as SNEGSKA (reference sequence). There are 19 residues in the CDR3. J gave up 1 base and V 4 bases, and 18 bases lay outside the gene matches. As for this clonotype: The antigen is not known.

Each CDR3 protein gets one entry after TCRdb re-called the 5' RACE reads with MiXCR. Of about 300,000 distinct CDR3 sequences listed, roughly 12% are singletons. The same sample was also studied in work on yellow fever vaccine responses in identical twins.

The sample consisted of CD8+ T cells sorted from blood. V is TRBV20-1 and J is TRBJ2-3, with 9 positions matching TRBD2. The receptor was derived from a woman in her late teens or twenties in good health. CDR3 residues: CSAKARLRERGGGTDTQYF. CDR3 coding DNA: TGCAGTGCTAAAGCCCGGCTCCGGGAACGCGGGGGGGGCACAGATACGCAGTATTTT.